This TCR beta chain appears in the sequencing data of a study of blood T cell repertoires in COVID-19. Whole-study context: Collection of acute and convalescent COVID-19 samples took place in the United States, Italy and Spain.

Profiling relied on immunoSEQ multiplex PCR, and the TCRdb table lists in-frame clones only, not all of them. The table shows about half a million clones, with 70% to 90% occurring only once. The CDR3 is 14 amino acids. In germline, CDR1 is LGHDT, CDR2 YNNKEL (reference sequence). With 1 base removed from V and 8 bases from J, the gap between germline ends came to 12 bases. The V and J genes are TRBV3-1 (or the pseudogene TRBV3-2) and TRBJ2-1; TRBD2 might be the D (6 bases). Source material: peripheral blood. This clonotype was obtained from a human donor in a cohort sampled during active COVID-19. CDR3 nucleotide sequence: TGTGCCAGCAGCCAAGGAGGACCGGGGGATGAGCAGTTCTTC. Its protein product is CASSQGGPGDEQFF.